This passage covers 29 T cell receptor beta chains from one sample sequenced in a study of blood T cell repertoires in COVID-19. Repertoires were generated with immunoSEQ multiplex PCR, while TCRdb's copy carries only in-frame clones and drops some. The sample holds approximately 440,000 clones, around 88% seen once. Material: peripheral blood. The origin of the receptors is a woman between 45 and 65 years old with COVID-19, enrolled during active disease.

The CDR3 reads CASSQDRMLLRTGGEQYF. DNA for the CDR3: TGCGCCAGCAGCCAAGATAGGATGTTACTCCGGACAGGGGGCGAGCAGTACTTC. The chain uses TRBV4-1 and TRBJ2-7, with 10 bases that match TRBD1. The germline V gene has CDR1 MGHRA and CDR2 YSYEKL. Trimming removed 0 bases from V and 6 bases from J; junction bases left unmatched: 14. This CDR3 comprises 18 residues.

The chain joins TRBV29-1 to TRBJ2-7; TRBD1 agrees at 7 bases. The CDR3 has 11 residues. Germline V CDR1 and CDR2: SQVTM, ANQGSEA. V was pared by 6 bases and J by 3 bases, with 2 bases of the junction left unmatched. The CDR3 is CSVRDSYEQYF. The CDR3 bases are TGCAGCGTGAGGGACAGCTACGAGCAGTACTTC.

The rearrangement uses TRBV5-6 and TRBJ1-3, with D unclear. V dropped 1 base and J dropped 4 bases, with 3 bases sitting between them. The germline V gene has CDR1 SGHDT and CDR2 YYEEEE. The CDR3 is made up of 12 amino acids. The CDR3 sequence: CASSLQGNTIYF. In DNA, the CDR3 is TGTGCCAGCAGCTTGCAGGGAAACACCATATATTTT.

The J gene is TRBJ1-6, the V gene TRBV4-2; the D is unclear. The CDR3 is 13 residues long. The germline V and J ends were trimmed by 6 bases and 11 bases, with 14 bases remaining between them. CDR1 and CDR2 (germline): LGHNA, YNFKEQ. The CDR3 spells CASRGDGNTPLHF. The CDR3 bases are TGTGCCAGCAGGGGCGACGGGAACACACCCCTCCACTTT.

V and J are TRBV9 and TRBJ2-1; the D gene is possibly TRBD1 (6 bases). CDR1 SGDLS and CDR2 YYNGEE come from the germline V gene. CDR3 length: 16 residues. Trimming pared 4 bases from V and 4 bases from J, leaving 18 bases between. This chain's CDR3 is CASSPPLTGSYNEQFF. The CDR3 DNA follows: TGTGCCAGCAGCCCACCCTTGACAGGTTCATACAATGAGCAGTTCTTC.

This chain joins TRBV7-3 and TRBJ1-2; 11 bases are a match to TRBD1. The length of the CDR3 is 14 residues. The germline V gene has CDR1 SGHTA and CDR2 FQGTGA. V was pared by 3 bases and J by 7 bases, with 4 bases of the junction left unmatched. In DNA, the CDR3 is TGTGCCAGCAGCTTGGACAGGGGGCGCGGTGGCTACACCTTC. Protein: CASSLDRGRGGYTF.

With respect to this clone: This clone may be a read error of a much larger clone one base away. The genes are TRBV5-1 and TRBJ1-2, with 8 bases identical to TRBD1. Losses at the gene ends were 4 bases for V and 1 base for J; bases not matched to a gene: 3. Germline assignment: CDR1 SGHRS and CDR2 YFSETQ. The CDR3 loop spans 14 amino acids. CDR3 sequence: CASSPDRDNYGYTF. The CDR3 nucleotides are TGCGCCAGCAGCCCGGACAGGGATAACTATGGCTACACCTTC. Variable domain in full (rest from reference TRBV5-1 and TRBJ1-2): KAGVTQTPRYLIKTRGQQVTLSCSPISGHRSVSWYQQTPGQGLQFLFEYFSETQRNKGNFPGRFSGRQFSNSRSEMNVSTLELGDSALYLCASSPDRDNYGYTFGSGTRLTVV.

The CDR3 region has the DNA TGCGCCAGCAGCTTAAATTCGAATTCACCCCTCCACTTT. Its translation: CASSLNSNSPLHF. This rearrangement joins TRBV5-1 to TRBJ1-6; D unresolved. Germline V CDR1 and CDR2: SGHRS, YFSETQ. CDR3 length: 13 residues. Trimming stripped 2 bases from V and 7 bases from J, with 7 bases between.

This chain links TRBV13 with TRBJ2-5; weak D call: TRBD2 (7 bases). The CDR3 loop spans 15 amino acids. The V gene lost 5 bases and the J gene lost 5 bases, with 18 bases spanning the gap. Germline CDR1 is PRHDT and CDR2 is FYEKMQ (reference sequence). CDR3 in amino acids: CASSTRGGVQETQYF. CDR3 bases: TGTGCCAGCAGCACCCGCGGGGGCGTACAGGAGACCCAGTACTTC. Variable domain in full (rest from reference TRBV13 and TRBJ2-5): AAGVIQSPRHLIKEKRETATLKCYPIPRHDTVYWYQQGPGQDPQFLISFYEKMQSDKGSIPDRFSAQQFSDYHSELNMSSLELGDSALYFCASSTRGGVQETQYFGPGTRLLVL.

The chain combines TRBV28 with TRBJ2-7; D is unresolved. Trimming pared 6 bases from V and 0 bases from J, leaving 18 bases between. This CDR3 comprises 16 residues. The germline CDR1 and CDR2 sequences are MDHEN and SYDVKM. CDR3 nucleotides: TGTGCCAGCAGCCTCCCCCAGACTCAGAGCTCCTACGAGCAGTACTTC. Encoded protein: CASSLPQTQSSYEQYF. The full variable domain, its missing parts supplied by reference TRBV28 and TRBJ2-7, is DVKVTQSSRYLVKRTGEKVFLECVQDMDHENMFWYRQDPGLGLRLIYFSYDVKMKEKGDIPEGYSVSREKKERFSLILESASTNQTSMYLCASSLPQTQSSYEQYFGPGTRLTVT.

This clone is a singleton in its sample. The genes are TRBV4-1 and TRBJ2-3; 9 positions match TRBD2. With V trimmed by 4 bases and J by 1 base, 12 bases remained unmatched. The CDR3 runs 18 residues. CDR1 MGHRA and CDR2 YSYEKL come from the germline V gene. The CDR3 nucleotides are TGCGCCAGCAGCCTCAATGGGAGAGCGGGGGGACGCACAGATACGCAGTATTTT. Protein sequence: CASSLNGRAGGRTDTQYF.

The chain joins TRBV5-1 to TRBJ2-7, with 9 bases lining up with TRBD2. Losses at the gene ends were 4 bases for V and 5 bases for J; bases not matched to a gene: 10. Germline CDR1 and CDR2: SGHRS and YFSETQ. The CDR3 is made up of 15 amino acids. The CDR3 DNA reads as TGCGCCAGCAGCATTTCCGTAGCGGGGGCGGACGAGCAGTACTTC. Translation: CASSISVAGADEQYF.

The chain joins TRBV24-1 to TRBJ2-3; a weak D match, TRBD2 (6 bases). V shed 3 bases and J shed 6 bases, with 15 bases lying between them. The CDR3 loop spans 15 amino acids. CDR1 is KGHDR, CDR2 SFDVKD, per germline. CDR3 sequence reads: CATSDMVAGSDTQYF. CDR3 in DNA: TGTGCCACCAGTGATATGGTGGCGGGGTCCGATACGCAGTATTTT.

This chain uses TRBV15 with TRBJ2-5; TRBD1 matches at 7 bases. The CDR3 length is 14 residues. J gave up 5 bases and V 5 bases, and 8 bases lay outside the gene matches. Germline loops: CDR1 LNHNV, CDR2 YYDKDF (reference sequence). The CDR3 sequence: CATSRQGLGETQYF. The CDR3, as DNA: TGTGCCACCAGCCGACAGGGTTTGGGGGAGACCCAGTACTTC.

The gene calls are TRBV12-5 and TRBJ1-6; possible D gene TRBD1, 5 bases. Germline CDR1 is LGHNT and CDR2 is FRNRAP. V gave up 6 bases and J gave up 7 bases, with 10 bases separating them. There are 13 residues in the CDR3. The CDR3 DNA reads as TGTGCTAGTGGACAGGCGCAGAATTCACCCCTCCACTTT. Translated: CASGQAQNSPLHF. Looking up the rest from reference TRBV12-5 and TRBJ1-6 gives the full variable domain: DARVTQTPRHKVTEMGQEVTMRCQPILGHNTVFWYRQTMMQGLELLAYFRNRAPLDDSGMPKDRFSAEMPDATLATLKIQPSEPRDSAVYFCASGQAQNSPLHFGNGTRLTVT.

The gene calls are TRBV12-3 or TRBV12-4 and TRBJ1-2; D is perhaps TRBD1 (6 bases). Trimming left V 3 bases short and J 5 bases short, with 10 bases between. CDR3 length equals 13 residues. CDR3 in DNA: TGTGCCAGCAGTTTTTGGCAGGGGTATGGCTACACCTTC. Translation: CASSFWQGYGYTF.

This chain joins TRBV7-3 and TRBJ1-1; D is unclear. V lost 2 bases to trimming and J lost 4 bases, with 11 bases between them. The CDR3 is 14 residues long. In germline, CDR1 is SGHTA, CDR2 FQGTGA. In DNA form, the CDR3 reads TGTGCCAGCAGCTTATACGGACTTATCACTGAAGCTTTCTTT. This gives the protein CASSLYGLITEAFF.

This chain joins TRBV9 and TRBJ2-5; 10 bases are shared with TRBD2. The CDR3 is 16 residues long. Germline CDR1 SGDLS, CDR2 YYNGEE. V trimming: 0 bases; J trimming: 1 base; junction bases outside the gene matches: 3. The CDR3 loop reads CASSVGPSGGQETQYF. The DNA for the CDR3 is TGTGCCAGCAGCGTAGGACCTAGCGGGGGCCAAGAGACCCAGTACTTC.

The J gene is TRBJ2-3, the V gene TRBV7-8; D is possibly TRBD1 (6 bases). Germline V lookup: CDR1 SGHVS, CDR2 FQNEAQ. V gave up 1 base and J gave up 7 bases, with 9 bases separating them. The CDR3 loop spans 13 amino acids. The CDR3 DNA reads TGTGCCAGCAGCTTAGGGGGGCGGAATACGCAGTATTTT. Translated, it gives CASSLGGRNTQYF.

The J gene is TRBJ1-1, the V gene TRBV12-3 or TRBV12-4; no clear D gene. The CDR3 is 13 residues long. The V end was cut by 1 base, the J end by 10 bases, with 13 bases between. CDR3 in amino acids: CASSLGETRGAFF. CDR3 in DNA: TGTGCCAGCAGTTTAGGAGAGACTCGAGGAGCTTTCTTT.

The chain couples TRBV2 to TRBJ2-7, with 11 nucleotides matching TRBD1. Germline V CDR1 and CDR2: SNHLY, FYNNEI. Losses at the gene ends were 6 bases for V and 7 bases for J; bases not matched to a gene: 8. The CDR3 has 14 residues. The CDR3 DNA reads TGTGCCAGCAGCGTCGGGACAGGGGGTAGGGAGCAGTACTTC. Residues: CASSVGTGGREQYF.

The chain employs TRBV7-2 and TRBJ1-5, with D maybe TRBD1 (6 bases). This CDR3 has 14 residues. Germline V gene sequence: CDR1 SGHTA, CDR2 FQGNSA. V was cut by 4 bases and J by 4 bases, with 11 bases left in between. CDR3 amino acids: CASSWGTLNQPQHF. In DNA, the CDR3 is TGTGCCAGCAGCTGGGGGACACTAAATCAGCCCCAGCATTTT.

The chain carries TRBV12-3 or TRBV12-4 and TRBJ1-2, with D possibly being TRBD1 (5 bases). V lost 1 base, J lost 8 bases, and 11 bases lay in between. The CDR3 is 13 amino acids. Here the CDR3 reads CASSLGGEGGYTF. In nucleotides, the CDR3 is TGTGCCAGCAGTTTAGGGGGGGAGGGCGGCTACACCTTC.

A few counts support this clone. V is TRBV19 and J is TRBJ1-5; no reliable D call. Trimming stripped 6 bases from V and 3 bases from J, with 24 bases between. CDR1 LNHDA and CDR2 SQIVND come from the germline V gene (reference sequence). The length of the CDR3 is 18 residues. The CDR3 DNA reads TGTGCCAGTAGAACGGGGTTGGCAGATGCCCGCGACAATCAGCCCCAGCATTTT. Protein product: CASRTGLADARDNQPQHF.

The V and J genes are TRBV6-5 and TRBJ2-5; 7 bases match TRBD1. The CDR3 runs to 13 residues. CDR1 is MNHEY, CDR2 SVGAGI, per germline. V trimming: 6 bases; J trimming: 2 bases; junction bases outside the gene matches: 3. This CDR3 reads CASSKTGQETQYF. CDR3 nucleotides: TGTGCCAGCAGCAAGACAGGGCAAGAGACCCAGTACTTC.

The CDR3 spells CASSPPTTGMEETQYF. CDR3 nucleotide sequence: TGTGCCAGCTCGCCGCCTACGACAGGGATGGAAGAGACCCAGTACTTC. The rearrangement joins TRBV18 to TRBJ2-5; 7 nucleotides agree with TRBD1. The CDR3 length is 16 residues. Trimming cost V 6 bases and J 3 bases; bases outside gene matches: 13. The germline CDR1 and CDR2 sequences are KGHSH and LQKENI. The whole variable domain, filled in from reference TRBV18 and TRBJ2-5, reads NAGVMQNPRHLVRRRGQEARLRCSPMKGHSHVYWYRQLPEEGLKFMVYLQKENIIDESGMPKERFSAEFPKEGPSILRIQQVVRGDSAAYFCASSPPTTGMEETQYFGPGTRLLVL.

The V and J genes are TRBV11-1 and TRBJ1-1; D is unclear. V was pared by 2 bases and J by 3 bases, with 10 bases between. The V gene's germline CDR1 is SGHAT and CDR2 FQDESV (reference sequence). The CDR3 spans 14 residues. CDR3 residues: CASSLRMYYTEAFF. CDR3 nucleotide sequence: TGTGCCAGCAGCTTACGTATGTATTACACTGAAGCTTTCTTT.

This clone was recorded only once. CDR3 in amino acids: CASSSHGGHGTDTQYF. DNA of the CDR3: TGCGCCAGCAGCTCACACGGGGGTCACGGCACAGATACGCAGTATTTT. This chain links TRBV5-1 with TRBJ2-3, with D perhaps TRBD2 (6 bases). This CDR3 spans 16 amino acids. The germline CDR1 and CDR2 sequences are SGHRS and YFSETQ. Trimming removed 3 bases at V and 1 base at J, with 15 bases between. Full variable domain (remainder filled in from reference TRBV5-1 and TRBJ2-3): KAGVTQTPRYLIKTRGQQVTLSCSPISGHRSVSWYQQTPGQGLQFLFEYFSETQRNKGNFPGRFSGRQFSNSRSEMNVSTLELGDSALYLCASSSHGGHGTDTQYFGPGTRLTVL.

This chain links TRBV30 with TRBJ1-1; D is unclear. From germline, CDR1 is GTSNPN and CDR2 SVGIG (reference sequence). Trimming pared 5 bases from V and 1 base from J, leaving 8 bases between. The length of the CDR3 is 12 residues. The CDR3 is CAWGRGNTEAFF. DNA for the CDR3: TGTGCCTGGGGGCGGGGGAACACTGAAGCTTTCTTT.